These 15 T cell receptor beta chains came from one sample sequenced in a study of blood T cell repertoires in COVID-19. This table comes from immunoSEQ multiplex PCR, and its TCRdb copy is limited to in-frame clones, with some not included. The sample holds about 410,000 clones, about 90% seen once. The sequencing sample was made of PBMCs or T cells enriched from blood (not recorded which). The source of these receptors is a young man who had recovered from COVID-19.

The rearrangement joins TRBV5-4 to TRBJ2-3; 10 nucleotides line up with TRBD1. Germline assignment: CDR1 SGHNT and CDR2 YYREEE (reference sequence). With V trimmed by 4 bases and J by 2 bases, 10 bases remained unmatched. The CDR3 spans 17 residues. CDR3 nucleotide sequence: TGTGCCAGCAGCCTCCAACCGGGACAGGGGTACACAGATACGCAGTATTTT. Translated, it gives CASSLQPGQGYTDTQYF.

This sequence joins TRBV2 and TRBJ1-2, with 10 bases fitting TRBD1. Trimming cost V 6 bases and J 1 base; bases outside gene matches: 5. This CDR3 contains 15 residues. Germline V gene lookup returns CDR1 SNHLY and CDR2 FYNNEI. The CDR3 bases are TGTGCCAGCAGACCCGACAGGGGGCTTAACTATGGCTACACCTTC. It specifies CASRPDRGLNYGYTF.

V usage is TRBV2 and J usage is TRBJ1-1, with 7 bases aligning to TRBD1. This CDR3 region has 17 residues. Germline assignment: CDR1 SNHLY and CDR2 FYNNEI. V shed 3 bases and J 0 bases; nucleotides not matched to a gene: 10. CDR3 amino acids: CASSDSGQSWLNTEAFF. The CDR3 DNA follows: TGTGCCAGCAGTGATTCGGGACAGTCATGGCTGAACACTGAAGCTTTCTTT.

V and J are TRBV2 and TRBJ1-1; no definite D call. The CDR3 is 13 residues long. With 7 bases removed from V and 1 base from J, the gap between germline ends came to 10 bases. CDR1 and CDR2 from the germline V gene are SNHLY and FYNNEI. The CDR3 reads CASMYVPNTEAFF. The CDR3, as DNA: TGTGCCAGCATGTATGTCCCGAACACTGAAGCTTTCTTT. The whole variable domain, filled in from reference TRBV2 and TRBJ1-1, reads EPEVTQTPSHQVTQMGQEVILRCVPISNHLYFYWYRQILGQKVEFLVSFYNNEISEKSEIFDDQFSVERPDGSNFTLKIRSTKLEDSAMYFCASMYVPNTEAFFGQGTRLTVV.

This clone has a single count. The genes are TRBV6-5 and TRBJ1-2; perhaps TRBD1 as D (6 bases). The CDR3 contains 15 residues. V was cut by 0 bases and J by 5 bases, with 13 bases left in between. Looked up from germline, CDR1 is MNHEY and CDR2 is SVGAGI. The CDR3 sequence is CASSYSGGRYYGYTF. CDR3 coding DNA: TGTGCCAGCAGTTACTCCGGGGGGCGATATTATGGCTACACCTTC.

The chain uses TRBV18 and TRBJ2-7; 8 nucleotides align to TRBD1. The CDR3 length is 14 residues. Germline V gene data show CDR1 as KGHSH and CDR2 as LQKENI. V lost 2 bases to trimming and J lost 1 base; unmatched junction nucleotides: 1. In DNA, the CDR3 is TGTGCCAGCTCACCAAGACAGGGGTCCTACGAGCAGTACTTC. Residues: CASSPRQGSYEQYF.

This sequence joins TRBV7-2 and TRBJ2-2; the match to TRBD1 covers 9 bases. This CDR3 comprises 13 residues. Germline V lookup: CDR1 SGHTA, CDR2 FQGNSA. V was pared by 10 bases and J by 7 bases, with 7 bases of the junction left unmatched. CDR3 DNA: TGTGCCAACCTACAGGGGGCAAGCGGGGAGCTGTTTTTT. As protein: CANLQGASGELFF. Based on the CDR3 plus reference TRBV7-2 and TRBJ2-2, the full variable domain is GAGVSQSPSNKVTEKGKDVELRCDPISGHTALYWYRQSLGQGLEFLIYFQGNSAPDKSGLPSDRFSAERTGGSVSTLTIQRTQQEDSAVYLCANLQGASGELFFGEGSRLTVL.

The chain is built from TRBV6-5 and TRBJ2-1, with a weak D call TRBD1 (5 bases). V lost 1 base, J lost 10 bases, and 11 bases lay in between. Germline loops: CDR1 MNHEY, CDR2 SVGAGI. This CDR3 has 13 amino acids. The CDR3 here is CASSYLRGAEQFF. The CDR3 coding sequence is TGTGCCAGCAGTTACTTACGTGGGGCCGAGCAGTTCTTC.

The gene calls are TRBV9 and TRBJ1-4; D not certain. The CDR3 has 14 amino acids. Trimming removed 1 base from V and 4 bases from J, with 8 bases in between. Germline CDR1 and CDR2: SGDLS and YYNGEE. The CDR3 loop is CASSVSGDNEKLFF. Here the CDR3 DNA reads TGTGCCAGCAGCGTATCGGGAGATAATGAAAAACTGTTTTTT.

V gene TRBV19 combines with J gene TRBJ1-2; D possibly corresponds to TRBD1 (5 bases). This CDR3 has 16 residues. The V and J ends lost 5 bases and 7 bases respectively, with 23 bases between them. In germline, CDR1 is LNHDA, CDR2 SQIVND (reference sequence). CDR3 nucleotide sequence: TGTGCCAGTAGTTCCAACCTGGGGCGGGGAACTATTGGCTACACCTTC. It specifies CASSSNLGRGTIGYTF.

The V and J genes are TRBV3-1 (or the pseudogene TRBV3-2) and TRBJ2-7, with a tentative D call TRBD2 (6 bases). Trimming removed 0 bases from V and 2 bases from J, with 11 bases in between. Germline-derived CDR1 and CDR2 are LGHDT and YNNKEL (reference sequence). This CDR3 is built from 15 residues. CDR3: CASSQDGSFTYEQYF. CDR3 DNA: TGTGCCAGCAGCCAAGACGGGAGTTTTACCTACGAGCAGTACTTC.

The chain combines TRBV3-1 (or the pseudogene TRBV3-2) with TRBJ2-1; 8 bases are shared with TRBD2. Germline values: CDR1 LGHDT, CDR2 YNNKEL (reference sequence). V lost 2 bases to trimming and J lost 4 bases; unmatched junction nucleotides: 7. This CDR3 comprises 16 residues. CDR3 sequence: CASSQTSGRTYNEQFF. The CDR3 bases are TGTGCCAGCAGCCAAACTAGCGGCCGCACATACAATGAGCAGTTCTTC.

The chain is built from TRBV7-3 and TRBJ2-3; maybe TRBD1 (5 bases). This CDR3 region has 14 residues. V shed 2 bases and J shed 6 bases, with 12 bases lying between them. CDR1 and CDR2 (germline): SGHTA, FQGTGA. CDR3 in amino acids: CASSLWGESDTQYF. The CDR3 DNA follows: TGTGCCAGCAGCTTATGGGGCGAATCCGATACGCAGTATTTT.

A single count supports this clone. The chain links TRBV9 to TRBJ1-3; tentatively, D is TRBD1 (5 bases). Trimming took off 4 bases at V and 1 base at J, with 12 bases between the two ends. CDR3 length: 15 residues. CDR1 is SGDLS and CDR2 is YYNGEE in the germline V gene. CDR3 protein: CASSPRVNSGNTIYF. CDR3 DNA sequence: TGTGCCAGCAGCCCCAGGGTAAATTCTGGAAACACCATATATTTT.

The rearrangement joins TRBV6-5 to TRBJ1-1; D may be TRBD1 (5 bases). The length of the CDR3 is 15 residues. V was shortened by 5 bases and J by 1 base, with 14 bases between the two germline ends. Germline V CDR1 and CDR2: MNHEY, SVGAGI. In DNA form, the CDR3 reads TGTGCCAGCAGTCTTGAAGGGCAGGGGAACACTGAAGCTTTCTTT. Its translation is CASSLEGQGNTEAFF.